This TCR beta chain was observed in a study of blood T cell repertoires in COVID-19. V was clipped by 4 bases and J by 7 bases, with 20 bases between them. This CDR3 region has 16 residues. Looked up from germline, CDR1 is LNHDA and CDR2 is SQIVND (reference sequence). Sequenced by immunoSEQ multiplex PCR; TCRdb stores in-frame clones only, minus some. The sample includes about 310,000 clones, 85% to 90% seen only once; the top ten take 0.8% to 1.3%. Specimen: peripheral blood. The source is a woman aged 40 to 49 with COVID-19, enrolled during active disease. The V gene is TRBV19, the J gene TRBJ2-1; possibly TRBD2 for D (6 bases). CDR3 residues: CASSSPRGFSSNEQFF. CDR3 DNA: TGTGCCAGTAGTAGCCCCCGGGGGTTTTCGTCTAATGAGCAGTTCTTC.